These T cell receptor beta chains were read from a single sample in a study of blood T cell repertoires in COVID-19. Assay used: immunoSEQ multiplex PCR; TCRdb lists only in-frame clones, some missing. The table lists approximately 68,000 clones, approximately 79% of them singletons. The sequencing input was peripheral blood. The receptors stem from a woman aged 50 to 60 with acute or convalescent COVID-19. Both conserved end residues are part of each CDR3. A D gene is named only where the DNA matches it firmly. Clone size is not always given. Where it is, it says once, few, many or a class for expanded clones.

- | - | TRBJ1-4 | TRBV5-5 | TGTGCCAGCAGCTCCCAGACAGTCGAAAAACTGTTTTTT | CASSSQTVEKLFF
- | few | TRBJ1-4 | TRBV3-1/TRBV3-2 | TGTGCCAGCAGCCCCTCCGGCCCGGGGGAAAAACTGTTTTTT | CASSPSGPGEKLFF
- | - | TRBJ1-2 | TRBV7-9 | TGTGCCAGCAGCTTAGTCCTACAGGGATGGAACTATGGCTACACCTTC | CASSLVLQGWNYGYTF
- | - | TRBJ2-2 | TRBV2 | TGTGCCAGCAAGAGGGGGGGGATCACCGGGGAGCTGTTTTTT | CASKRGGITGELFF
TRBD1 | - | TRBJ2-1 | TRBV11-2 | TGTGCCAGCAGCTCCGACAGGGACAATGAGCAGTTCTTC | CASSSDRDNEQFF
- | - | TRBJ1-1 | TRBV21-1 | TGTGCCAGCAGCTTACCGGGAGAAGCCATTTGGGTGAACACTGAAGCTTTCTTT | CASSLPGEAIWVNTEAFF
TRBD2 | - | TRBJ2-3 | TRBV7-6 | TGTGCCAGCAGCTTAGGTGGCGGGGGGGCTGGTACAGATACGCAGTATTTT | CASSLGGGGAGTDTQYF
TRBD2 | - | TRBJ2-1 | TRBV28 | TGTGCCAGTACCCCCGGACTAGCGGTTAGAAATGAGCAGTTCTTC | CASTPGLAVRNEQFF
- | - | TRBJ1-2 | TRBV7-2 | TGTGCCAGCACCCCGGGTACAGGATACGGGTATGGCTACACCTTC | CASTPGTGYGYGYTF
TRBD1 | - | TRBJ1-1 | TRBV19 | TGTGCCAGTAGTCCGAGGGACAGGGGGCTTTTCACTGAAGCTTTCTTT | CASSPRDRGLFTEAFF
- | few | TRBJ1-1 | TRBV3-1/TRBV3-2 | TGTGCCAGCAGCCGGATCCCCTTGGGGGGCACTGAAGCTTTCTTT | CASSRIPLGGTEAFF
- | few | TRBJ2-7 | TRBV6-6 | TGTGCCAGCAGCGCCAAGGGGGGGCTCTCCTACGAGCAGTACTTC | CASSAKGGLSYEQYF